Below, 16 T cell receptor beta chains from the same sample are listed, as sequenced in a study of a mutant IDH1 vaccine in newly diagnosed glioma. Method: immunoSEQ multiplex PCR; TCRdb's copy keeps in-frame clones and lacks some. The repertoire holds around 53,000 clones, with 86% as singletons. Noted time point: baseline, week 1 (first vaccination visit). Specified treatment: pre-vaccination baseline after standard-of-care therapy. This sample comprised PBMCs, obtained from a glioma patient treated with radiotherapy, temozolomide or both. The receptors come from a man aged 40-49 years with glioma.

V is TRBV19 and J is TRBJ1-5, with D uncertain. Germline V gene lookup returns CDR1 LNHDA and CDR2 SQIVND (reference sequence). The germline V and J ends were trimmed by 0 bases and 5 bases, with 5 bases remaining between them. CDR3 length equals 13 residues. CDR3 loop: CASSIDRDQPQHF. CDR3 nucleotides: TGTGCCAGTAGTATAGATCGGGATCAGCCCCAGCATTTT.

The chain carries TRBV27 and TRBJ2-7; 7 bases agree with TRBD1. Germline values: CDR1 MNHEY, CDR2 SMNVEV (reference sequence). V gave up 5 bases and J gave up 0 bases; unmatched junction bases: 1. This CDR3 region has 13 residues. CDR3 in amino acids: CASSDRASYEQYF. CDR3 DNA sequence: TGTGCCAGCAGTGACAGGGCCTCCTACGAGCAGTACTTC.

This clone was recorded only once. The chain has TRBV28 and TRBJ2-7; tentatively, D is TRBD1 (5 bases). This CDR3 comprises 12 residues. Trimming removed 6 bases at V and 3 bases at J, with 9 bases between. Germline loops: CDR1 MDHEN, CDR2 SYDVKM. Written as DNA, the CDR3 is TGTGCCAGCAGAGGCAGGGTCTACGAGCAGTACTTC. Translating gives CASRGRVYEQYF. The entire variable domain, with the rest obtained from reference TRBV28 and TRBJ2-7, is as follows: DVKVTQSSRYLVKRTGEKVFLECVQDMDHENMFWYRQDPGLGLRLIYFSYDVKMKEKGDIPEGYSVSREKKERFSLILESASTNQTSMYLCASRGRVYEQYFGPGTRLTVT.

The chain recombines TRBV25-1 with TRBJ2-7; 12 bases agree with TRBD2. V lost 3 bases and J lost 3; bases outside the gene matches: 6. This CDR3 comprises 16 residues. Looked up from germline, CDR1 is MGHDK and CDR2 is SYGVNS. The CDR3 loop is CASSEGGLAGFYEQYF. The CDR3 DNA is TGTGCCAGCAGTGAGGGGGGACTAGCGGGTTTCTACGAGCAGTACTTC.

In DNA, the CDR3 is TGTGCCAGCAGCTTAGCAGGGCTAGTCTCTGGAAACACCATATATTTT. It codes for CASSLAGLVSGNTIYF. V usage is TRBV7-6 and J usage is TRBJ1-3; D is unclear. Germline lookup yields CDR1 SGHVS and CDR2 FNYEAQ. V was cut by 0 bases and J by 0 bases, with 9 bases left in between. The CDR3 runs to 16 residues.

The chain joins TRBV14 to TRBJ2-2; 10 positions match TRBD2. Germline-derived CDR1 and CDR2 are SGHDN and FVKESK. Trimming cost V 8 bases and J 2 bases; bases outside gene matches: 2. CDR3 length: 14 residues. CDR3 amino acids: CASSLAGNTGELFF. The CDR3 DNA reads TGTGCCAGCTCACTAGCGGGAAACACCGGGGAGCTGTTTTTT. The full variable domain, rest sourced from reference TRBV14 and TRBJ2-2, is EAGVTQFPSHSVIEKGQTVTLRCDPISGHDNLYWYRRVMGKEIKFLLHFVKESKQDESGMPNNRFLAERTGGTYSTLKVQPAELEDSGVYFCASSLAGNTGELFFGEGSRLTVL.

CDR3 sequence reads: CASSQAGEYEQYF. The CDR3, as DNA: TGCGCCAGCAGTCAAGCGGGAGAGTACGAGCAGTACTTC. This rearrangement joins TRBV5-1 to TRBJ2-7, with 8 positions matching TRBD2. Germline CDR1 is SGHRS and CDR2 is YFSETQ. V was pared by 5 bases and J by 4 bases, with 5 bases of the junction left unmatched. This CDR3 region has 13 residues.

The genes are TRBV2 and TRBJ1-1; D is perhaps TRBD1 (5 bases). The germline CDR1 and CDR2 sequences are SNHLY and FYNNEI. The CDR3 totals 14 residues. V was shortened by 5 bases and J by 3 bases, with 13 bases between the two germline ends. This CDR3 is CASSTLGVDTEAFF. CDR3 sequence (DNA): TGTGCCAGCAGTACATTAGGGGTGGACACTGAAGCTTTCTTT.

The gene calls are TRBV9 and TRBJ2-3; D uncertain. The V end lost 3 bases, the J end lost 4 bases, and 6 bases lay between the germline ends. This CDR3 contains 12 residues. Germline CDR1 is SGDLS and CDR2 is YYNGEE. Here the CDR3 reads CASSEGSDTQYF. In DNA, the CDR3 is TGTGCCAGCAGCGAGGGCTCAGATACGCAGTATTTT.

CDR3 DNA: TGTGCCAGCAGCTTAGGAGCTAGCGCAGATACGCAGTATTTT. Its protein is CASSLGASADTQYF. The rearrangement uses TRBV7-9 and TRBJ2-3; D is perhaps TRBD2 (6 bases). Trimming removed 1 base from V and 4 bases from J, with 9 bases in between. The CDR3 has 14 amino acids. Germline V gene data show CDR1 as SEHNR and CDR2 as FQNEAQ (reference sequence).

The chain joins TRBV5-1 to TRBJ2-5; 8 nucleotides line up with TRBD1. Per the germline V gene, CDR1 is SGHRS and CDR2 is YFSETQ. The J segment lost 4 bases and the V segment lost 2 bases, leaving 10 bases of the junction unmatched. The CDR3 totals 16 residues. CDR3 amino acids: CASSFAMGQVGETQYF. CDR3 nucleotide sequence: TGCGCCAGCAGCTTTGCGATGGGACAGGTGGGAGAGACCCAGTACTTC.

This chain joins TRBV4-1 and TRBJ2-7; TRBD2 matches 8 bases. This CDR3 is 15 amino acids long. J gave up 5 bases and V 4 bases, and 10 bases lay outside the gene matches. Germline V gene lookup returns CDR1 MGHRA and CDR2 YSYEKL. CDR3 coding DNA: TGCGCCAGCAGCCTCCCAGCGGGGGACCTCGACGAGCAGTACTTC. It specifies CASSLPAGDLDEQYF.

V gene TRBV7-6 combines with J gene TRBJ2-7, with 10 bases that match TRBD2. CDR1 and CDR2 (germline): SGHVS, FNYEAQ. The length of the CDR3 is 16 residues. The V and J ends lost 2 bases and 3 bases, in that order; junction bases with no gene match: 7. CDR3 DNA sequence: TGTGCCAGCAGCTTAAGTTCGTCTAGCGGGAGCTACGAGCAGTACTTC. This translates into CASSLSSSSGSYEQYF.

The V call is TRBV7-9, the J call TRBJ1-4; tentative D call: TRBD1 (5 bases). There are 15 residues in the CDR3. Trimming took off 5 bases at V and 8 bases at J, with 18 bases between the two ends. The germline CDR1 and CDR2 sequences are SEHNR and FQNEAQ (reference sequence). As DNA, the CDR3 is TGTGCCAGCAGCGATTCCTACAAGGGGAGCGAAAAACTGTTTTTT. This encodes CASSDSYKGSEKLFF. The full variable domain, in which reference TRBV7-9 and TRBJ1-4 provide the parts outside the CDR3, is DTGVSQNPRHKITKRGQNVTFRCDPISEHNRLYWYRQTLGQGPEFLTYFQNEAQLEKSRLLSDRFSAERPKGSFSTLEIQRTEQGDSAMYLCASSDSYKGSEKLFFGSGTQLSVL.

V usage is TRBV14 and J usage is TRBJ1-1; D gene unclear. The CDR3 consists of 14 residues. The germline CDR1 and CDR2 sequences are SGHDN and FVKESK. V dropped 1 base and J dropped 0 bases, with 6 bases sitting between them. The CDR3 nucleotides are TGTGCCAGCAGCCAAGCCGGGATGAACACTGAAGCTTTCTTT. Translation gives CASSQAGMNTEAFF.

The chain uses TRBV27 and TRBJ2-1; D perhaps matches TRBD2 (6 bases). There are 13 residues in the CDR3. Germline CDR1 reads MNHEY; CDR2 reads SMNVEV (reference sequence). V was pared by 8 bases and J by 4 bases, with 12 bases between. The DNA for the CDR3 is TGTGCCAGCGAGCGGGCGCATTACAATGAGCAGTTCTTC. This gives the protein CASERAHYNEQFF.